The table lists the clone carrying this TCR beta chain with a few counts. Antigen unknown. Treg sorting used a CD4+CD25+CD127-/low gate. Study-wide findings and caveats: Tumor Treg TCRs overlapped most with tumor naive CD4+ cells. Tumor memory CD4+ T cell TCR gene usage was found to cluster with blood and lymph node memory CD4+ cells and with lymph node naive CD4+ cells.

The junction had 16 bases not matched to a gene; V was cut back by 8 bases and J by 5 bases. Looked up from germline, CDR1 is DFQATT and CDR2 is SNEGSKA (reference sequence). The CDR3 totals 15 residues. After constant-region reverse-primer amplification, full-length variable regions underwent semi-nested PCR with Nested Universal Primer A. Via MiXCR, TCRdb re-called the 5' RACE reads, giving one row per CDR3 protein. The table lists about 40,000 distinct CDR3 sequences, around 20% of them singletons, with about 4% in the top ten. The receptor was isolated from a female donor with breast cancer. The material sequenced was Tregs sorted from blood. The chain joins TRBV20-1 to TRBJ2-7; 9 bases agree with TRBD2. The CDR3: CSTTLPSGMGDEQYF. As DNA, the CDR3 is TGCAGTACTACCCTCCCTAGCGGGATGGGCGACGAGCAGTACTTC.